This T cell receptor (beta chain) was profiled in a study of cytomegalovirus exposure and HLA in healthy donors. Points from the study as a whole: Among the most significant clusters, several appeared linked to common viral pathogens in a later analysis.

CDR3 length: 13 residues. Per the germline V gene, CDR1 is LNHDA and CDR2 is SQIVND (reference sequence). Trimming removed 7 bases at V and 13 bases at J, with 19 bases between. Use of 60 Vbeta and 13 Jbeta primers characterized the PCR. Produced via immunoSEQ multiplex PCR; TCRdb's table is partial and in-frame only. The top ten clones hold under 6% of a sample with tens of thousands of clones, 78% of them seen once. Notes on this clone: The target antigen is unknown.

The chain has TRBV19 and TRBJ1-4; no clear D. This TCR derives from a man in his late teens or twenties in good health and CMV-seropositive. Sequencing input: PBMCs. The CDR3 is CASTRREVLGLFF. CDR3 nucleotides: TGTGCCAGTACCAGGAGGGAGGTTCTCGGACTGTTTTTT.